These 31 T cell receptor beta chains were sequenced from one sample in a study of blood T cell repertoires in COVID-19. Measured with immunoSEQ multiplex PCR; TCRdb has only the in-frame clones, and not every one. The sample yields about 180,000 clones, about 82% seen once. What was sequenced was PBMCs or T cells enriched from blood (not recorded which). The receptor source for this set is a woman in her 30s who had recovered from COVID-19.

The chain links TRBV6-5 to TRBJ2-3; 11 bases fit TRBD2. Germline trimming cut 3 bases from V and 6 bases from J; bases unmatched to any gene: 5. CDR1 is MNHEY, CDR2 SVGAGI, per germline. This CDR3 comprises 15 residues. The CDR3 is CASSYSGRVGDTQYF. The CDR3 bases are TGTGCCAGCAGTTATAGCGGGAGGGTAGGGGATACGCAGTATTTT.

DNA for the CDR3: TGTGCCAGCAGACGACAGGGTCGAGATTCACCCCTCCACTTT. Encoded protein: CASRRQGRDSPLHF. The chain carries TRBV6-5 and TRBJ1-6; 7 bases align to TRBD1. The germline V gene has CDR1 MNHEY and CDR2 SVGAGI. The CDR3 is 14 amino acids. The V segment lost 6 bases and the J segment 8 bases; nucleotides outside the gene matches: 7.

This chain joins TRBV2 and TRBJ2-1; 9 bases line up with TRBD1. This CDR3 is 17 amino acids long. The V and J ends lost 5 bases and 3 bases, in that order; junction bases with no gene match: 11. Germline V gene sequence: CDR1 SNHLY, CDR2 FYNNEI. The CDR3 reads CASSSDPGQGNYNEQFF. The CDR3 DNA reads TGTGCCAGCAGTTCCGACCCGGGACAGGGTAACTACAATGAGCAGTTCTTC.

The chain uses TRBV9 and TRBJ2-7; D is possibly TRBD2 (6 bases). V lost 4 bases and J 6 bases, leaving 14 bases between the germline ends. Germline-derived CDR1 and CDR2 are SGDLS and YYNGEE. The CDR3 totals 13 residues. This CDR3 is CASSPRLVSEQYF. CDR3 sequence (DNA): TGTGCCAGCAGCCCAAGACTAGTCAGCGAGCAGTACTTC. Variable domain in full (rest from reference TRBV9 and TRBJ2-7): DSGVTQTPKHLITATGQRVTLRCSPRSGDLSVYWYQQSLDQGLQFLIQYYNGEERAKGNILERFSAQQFPDLHSELNLSSLELGDSALYFCASSPRLVSEQYFGPGTRLTVT.

The V gene is TRBV2, the J gene TRBJ1-6, with 7 positions matching TRBD1. The trim removed 8 bases at V and 14 bases at J, leaving 12 bases unmatched. The CDR3 is 13 residues long. Looked up from germline, CDR1 is SNHLY and CDR2 is FYNNEI. The CDR3 DNA follows: TGTGCCAGCCGAGCCAGGGGGGAAAGGGCCCTCCACTTT. Protein: CASRARGERALHF.

This clone appeared a single time. The chain combines TRBV27 with TRBJ1-5; no definite D call. Germline V gives CDR1 MNHEY, CDR2 SMNVEV (reference sequence). The CDR3 extends over 14 amino acids. V was clipped by 6 bases and J by 1 base, with 10 bases between them. CDR3 sequence: CASSPLSSNQPQHF. The CDR3 DNA reads TGTGCCAGCAGCCCTCTATCGAGCAATCAGCCCCAGCATTTT.

V is TRBV6-5 and J is TRBJ1-2; no clear D gene. Germline V CDR1 and CDR2: MNHEY, SVGAGI. The CDR3 sequence is 16 residues long. The V gene lost 0 bases and the J gene lost 1 base, with 12 bases spanning the gap. The CDR3 DNA reads as TGTGCCAGCAGTTACTCCGAAAGACACCGTAACTATGGCTACACCTTC. Amino acids: CASSYSERHRNYGYTF.

The chain is built from TRBV7-8 and TRBJ1-2, with D possibly TRBD1 on 6 matching bases. Germline V gene data show CDR1 as SGHVS and CDR2 as FQNEAQ. This CDR3 spans 14 amino acids. V was shortened by 2 bases and J by 5 bases, with 12 bases between the two germline ends. CDR3 sequence: CASSLLHQGYGYTF. In DNA form, the CDR3 reads TGTGCCAGCAGCTTATTGCATCAGGGGTATGGCTACACCTTC.

This chain connects TRBV2 to TRBJ2-7, with D possibly TRBD2 on 6 matching bases. With 0 bases removed from V and 0 bases from J, the gap between germline ends came to 6 bases. The CDR3 is 14 amino acids. Germline CDR1 SNHLY, CDR2 FYNNEI. CDR3 in amino acids: CASSEARDSYEQYF. The DNA for the CDR3 is TGTGCCAGCAGTGAAGCGCGGGACTCCTACGAGCAGTACTTC.

The genes are TRBV5-1 and TRBJ2-7, with a possible D match to TRBD2 (5 bases). V lost 0 bases and J 3 bases, leaving 10 bases between the germline ends. This CDR3 comprises 14 residues. Germline assignment: CDR1 SGHRS and CDR2 YFSETQ. The CDR3 region is CASSLAGLNYEQYF. For the CDR3, the DNA is TGCGCCAGCAGCTTGGCCGGACTGAACTACGAGCAGTACTTC.

The rearrangement joins TRBV21-1 to TRBJ2-7; the D call in the table, TRBD2, was not verified against the DNA. TRBV21-1 corresponds to a pseudogene. The CDR3 consists of 15 residues. CDR3 loop: CASSIGLARIYEQYF. In nucleotides, the CDR3 is TGTGCCAGCAGCATAGGACTAGCGAGGATATACGAGCAGTACTTC.

The rearrangement joins TRBV5-4 to TRBJ2-2; 7 nucleotides align to TRBD2. Germline assignment: CDR1 SGHNT and CDR2 YYREEE (reference sequence). The CDR3 runs to 17 residues. V was clipped by 4 bases and J by 0 bases; unmatched bases: 9. The CDR3 here is CASSPRGGRANTGELFF. CDR3 in DNA: TGTGCCAGCAGCCCCCGAGGAGGGAGGGCGAACACCGGGGAGCTGTTTTTT.

The V gene is TRBV6-5, the J gene TRBJ1-2, with 11 positions matching TRBD1. This CDR3 has 15 residues. Germline CDR1 MNHEY, CDR2 SVGAGI. The ends lost 5 bases at V and 8 bases at J; junction bases unmatched: 10. The CDR3, as DNA: TGTGCCAGCAGTACCTGGACAGGGGGCACGGGAGGCTACACCTTC. Its protein is CASSTWTGGTGGYTF.

The rearrangement links TRBV19 to TRBJ1-2; D may be TRBD1 (5 bases). Germline V lookup: CDR1 LNHDA, CDR2 SQIVND (reference sequence). Trimming took 1 base from V and 8 from J, leaving 17 bases between them. The CDR3 covers 15 residues. Written as DNA, the CDR3 is TGTGCCAGTAGTATAGGGGGGACGGCGGGGAGCGGCTACACCTTC. Its translation: CASSIGGTAGSGYTF.

The genes are TRBV20-1 and TRBJ1-3; D ambiguous. Germline lookup yields CDR1 DFQATT and CDR2 SNEGSKA (reference sequence). This CDR3 is built from 13 residues. V gave up 3 bases and J gave up 0 bases, with 6 bases separating them. As DNA, the CDR3 is TGCAGTGCTAGTCTTTACTCTGGAAACACCATATATTTT. Encoded protein: CSASLYSGNTIYF.

The chain combines TRBV18 with TRBJ2-5; 11 bases fit TRBD1. The CDR3 has 15 residues. The germline V gene has CDR1 KGHSH and CDR2 LQKENI. V was pared by 1 base and J by 3 bases, with 1 base of the junction left unmatched. Here the CDR3 reads CASSPRTGGEETQYF. In DNA, the CDR3 is TGTGCCAGCTCACCACGGACAGGGGGCGAAGAGACCCAGTACTTC.

The chain links TRBV2 to TRBJ2-1; tentative D call: TRBD1 (6 bases). The CDR3 is 12 amino acids. Trimming stripped 1 base from V and 10 bases from J, with 8 bases between. Germline loops: CDR1 SNHLY, CDR2 FYNNEI. The CDR3 sequence is CASSEGRGEQFF. The DNA of the CDR3 is TGTGCCAGCAGTGAAGGCAGGGGCGAGCAGTTCTTC.

The V call is TRBV19, the J call TRBJ2-7, with 10 bases aligning to TRBD2. Trimming cost V 5 bases and J 2 bases; bases outside gene matches: 3. CDR3 length: 14 amino acids. CDR1 and CDR2 (germline): LNHDA, SQIVND (reference sequence). The CDR3 bases are TGTGCCAGTAGTGCCGGGACTAGCGCCTACGAGCAGTACTTC. Its translation is CASSAGTSAYEQYF.

V is TRBV9 and J is TRBJ1-2; perhaps TRBD1 as D (6 bases). Germline values: CDR1 SGDLS, CDR2 YYNGEE. The V gene lost 0 bases and the J gene lost 6 bases, with 12 bases spanning the gap. This CDR3 region has 14 residues. Here the CDR3 reads CASSVDTNRDGYTF. CDR3 in DNA: TGTGCCAGCAGCGTAGACACCAACAGGGATGGCTACACCTTC.

The chain combines TRBV9 with TRBJ2-3, with 9 positions matching TRBD2. Germline V gene lookup returns CDR1 SGDLS and CDR2 YYNGEE. With V trimmed by 0 bases and J by 3 bases, 5 bases remained unmatched. This CDR3 has 16 residues. CDR3 nucleotide sequence: TGTGCCAGCAGCGTAGGCTCTAGCGGGACTACAGATACGCAGTATTTT. Translating it yields CASSVGSSGTTDTQYF.

The chain is built from TRBV9 and TRBJ1-2; D possibly corresponds to TRBD1 (5 bases). Germline values: CDR1 SGDLS, CDR2 YYNGEE. The V and J ends lost 0 bases and 3 bases respectively, with 12 bases between them. The CDR3 consists of 15 residues. CDR3 sequence reads: CASSVVGREDYGYTF. CDR3 DNA: TGTGCCAGCAGCGTAGTAGGCAGGGAGGACTATGGCTACACCTTC.

The chain uses TRBV7-2 and TRBJ2-7; possibly TRBD2 for D (5 bases). CDR1 and CDR2 from the germline V gene are SGHTA and FQGNSA. The CDR3 has 14 amino acids. V was pared by 1 base and J by 3 bases, with 10 bases between. DNA for the CDR3: TGTGCCAGCAGCTTAGGAGGGCAGAGCTACGAGCAGTACTTC. Translated: CASSLGGQSYEQYF.

The chain recombines TRBV5-4 with TRBJ1-1; D unclear. V lost 0 bases to trimming and J lost 1 base, with 10 bases between them. This CDR3 has 15 residues. Germline V gene sequence: CDR1 SGHNT, CDR2 YYREEE (reference sequence). As DNA, the CDR3 is TGTGCCAGCAGCTTGGCCCAAAACGGGAACACTGAAGCTTTCTTT. Amino acid sequence: CASSLAQNGNTEAFF.

V usage is TRBV28 and J usage is TRBJ1-1; D is unclear. Germline CDR1 MDHEN, CDR2 SYDVKM. The CDR3 contains 17 residues. V gave up 7 bases and J gave up 1 base, with 22 bases separating them. CDR3 sequence: CASNPTEGREENTEAFF. CDR3 nucleotide sequence: TGTGCCAGCAACCCCACGGAGGGAAGGGAGGAGAACACTGAAGCTTTCTTT.

The rearrangement joins TRBV6-4 to TRBJ1-1; D is possibly TRBD1 (5 bases). Germline CDR1 reads MRHNA; CDR2 reads SNTAGT. This CDR3 is built from 16 residues. With 8 bases removed from V and 1 base from J, the gap between germline ends came to 20 bases. The CDR3 DNA follows: TGTGCCAGCTTTCGATGGGGGGACCGAGGGAACACTGAAGCTTTCTTT. Protein sequence: CASFRWGDRGNTEAFF.

The chain carries TRBV29-1 and TRBJ1-2; D unclear. The V end was cut by 3 bases, the J end by 0 bases, with 5 bases between. The germline CDR1 and CDR2 sequences are SQVTM and ANQGSEA. The CDR3 contains 12 residues. The CDR3 here is CSVDVANYGYTF. The DNA for the CDR3 is TGCAGCGTTGACGTTGCTAACTATGGCTACACCTTC.

The chain uses TRBV30 and TRBJ1-5, with 11 bases that match TRBD1. This CDR3 has 15 amino acids. Germline V lookup: CDR1 GTSNPN, CDR2 SVGIG (reference sequence). V lost 4 bases, J lost 2 bases, and 4 bases stayed unmatched. Written as DNA, the CDR3 is TGTGCCTGGAAGGGACAGGGGGTGGGCAATCAGCCCCAGCATTTT. It yields the protein CAWKGQGVGNQPQHF.

The chain recombines TRBV5-1 with TRBJ1-2, with D possibly being TRBD1 (5 bases). Trimming stripped 4 bases from V and 2 bases from J, with 12 bases between. This CDR3 region has 14 residues. CDR1 is SGHRS, CDR2 YFSETQ, per germline. CDR3 in amino acids: CASSLQDANYGYTF. The CDR3 DNA sequence: TGCGCCAGCAGCCTACAGGACGCAAACTATGGCTACACCTTC.

The chain has TRBV3-1 (or the pseudogene TRBV3-2) and TRBJ2-3; 8 bases fit TRBD2. J lost 4 bases, V lost 2 bases, and 8 bases had no gene match. The V gene's germline CDR1 is LGHDT and CDR2 YNNKEL (reference sequence). CDR3 length equals 16 residues. The DNA for the CDR3 is TGTGCCAGCAGCCAACTAGCGGGTACTTTTCCAGATACGCAGTATTTT. Translating it yields CASSQLAGTFPDTQYF.

V and J are TRBV28 and TRBJ2-1, with 10 bases fitting TRBD1. V was pared by 2 bases and J by 6 bases, with 7 bases of the junction left unmatched. This CDR3 comprises 16 residues. From germline, CDR1 is MDHEN and CDR2 SYDVKM. CDR3 protein: CASSLPMGQGTNEQFF. As DNA, the CDR3 is TGTGCCAGCAGTTTACCTATGGGACAGGGGACCAATGAGCAGTTCTTC.

This clone was counted between two and nine times. V gene TRBV28 combines with J gene TRBJ1-1; D is uncertain. Germline V lookup: CDR1 MDHEN, CDR2 SYDVKM. The V end was cut by 7 bases, the J end by 3 bases, with 24 bases between. The CDR3 has 17 residues. In DNA, the CDR3 is TGTGCCAGCATCAACACCGGGAAGTTCGACTGGTACACTGAAGCTTTCTTT. Translation: CASINTGKFDWYTEAFF.